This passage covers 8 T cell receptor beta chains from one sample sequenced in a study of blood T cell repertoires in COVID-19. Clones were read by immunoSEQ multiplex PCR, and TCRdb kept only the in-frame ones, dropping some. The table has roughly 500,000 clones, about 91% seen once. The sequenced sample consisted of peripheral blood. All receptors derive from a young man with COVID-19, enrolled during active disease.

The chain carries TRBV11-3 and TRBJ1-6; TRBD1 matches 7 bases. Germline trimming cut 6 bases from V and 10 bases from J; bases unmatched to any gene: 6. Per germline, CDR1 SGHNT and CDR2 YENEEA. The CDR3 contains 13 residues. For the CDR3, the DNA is TGTGCCAGCAGAACAGGGGAAGGATCACCCCTCCACTTT. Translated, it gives CASRTGEGSPLHF.

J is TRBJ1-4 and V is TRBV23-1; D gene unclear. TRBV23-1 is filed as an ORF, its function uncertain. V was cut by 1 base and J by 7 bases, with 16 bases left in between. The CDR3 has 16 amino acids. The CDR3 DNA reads TGCGCCAGCAGTCAATACTCTGTCAAAACTTCTGAAAAACTGTTTTTT. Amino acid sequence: CASSQYSVKTSEKLFF.

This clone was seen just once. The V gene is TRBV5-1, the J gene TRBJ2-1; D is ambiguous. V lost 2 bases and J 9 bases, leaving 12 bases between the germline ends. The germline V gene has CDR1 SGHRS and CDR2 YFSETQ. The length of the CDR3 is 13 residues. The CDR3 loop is CASSFLEESEQFF. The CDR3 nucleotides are TGCGCCAGCAGCTTCCTAGAAGAAAGTGAGCAGTTCTTC.

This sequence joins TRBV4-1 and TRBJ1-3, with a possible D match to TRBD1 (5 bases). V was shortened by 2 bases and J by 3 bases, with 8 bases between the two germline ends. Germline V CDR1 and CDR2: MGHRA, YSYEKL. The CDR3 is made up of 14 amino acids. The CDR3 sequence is CASSQQGGGNTIYF. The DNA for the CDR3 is TGCGCCAGCAGCCAACAGGGTGGTGGAAACACCATATATTTT.

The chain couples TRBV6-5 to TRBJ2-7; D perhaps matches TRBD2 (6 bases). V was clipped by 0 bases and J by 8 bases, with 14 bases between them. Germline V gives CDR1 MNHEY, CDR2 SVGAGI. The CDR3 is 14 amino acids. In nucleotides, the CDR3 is TGTGCCAGCAGTTACTCATCCAGACTAGACAAGCAGTACTTC. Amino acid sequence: CASSYSSRLDKQYF.

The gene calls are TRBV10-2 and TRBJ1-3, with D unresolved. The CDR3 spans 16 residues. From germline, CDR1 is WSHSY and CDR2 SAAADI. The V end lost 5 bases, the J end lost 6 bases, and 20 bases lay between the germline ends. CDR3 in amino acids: CASSQEINGAQNTIYF. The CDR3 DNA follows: TGCGCCAGCAGTCAAGAGATCAACGGAGCTCAAAACACCATATATTTT.

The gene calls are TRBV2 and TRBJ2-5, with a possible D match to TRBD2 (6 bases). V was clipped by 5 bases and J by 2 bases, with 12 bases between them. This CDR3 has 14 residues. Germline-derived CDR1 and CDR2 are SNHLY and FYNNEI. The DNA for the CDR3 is TGTGCCAGCAGTCCCGGGGGAAGGCAAGAGACCCAGTACTTC. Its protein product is CASSPGGRQETQYF.

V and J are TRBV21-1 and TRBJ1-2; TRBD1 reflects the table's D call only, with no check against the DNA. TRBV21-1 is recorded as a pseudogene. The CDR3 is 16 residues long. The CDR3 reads CASSKEDRLPNYGYTF. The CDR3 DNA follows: TGTGCCAGCAGCAAAGAGGACAGACTTCCTAACTATGGCTACACCTTC.